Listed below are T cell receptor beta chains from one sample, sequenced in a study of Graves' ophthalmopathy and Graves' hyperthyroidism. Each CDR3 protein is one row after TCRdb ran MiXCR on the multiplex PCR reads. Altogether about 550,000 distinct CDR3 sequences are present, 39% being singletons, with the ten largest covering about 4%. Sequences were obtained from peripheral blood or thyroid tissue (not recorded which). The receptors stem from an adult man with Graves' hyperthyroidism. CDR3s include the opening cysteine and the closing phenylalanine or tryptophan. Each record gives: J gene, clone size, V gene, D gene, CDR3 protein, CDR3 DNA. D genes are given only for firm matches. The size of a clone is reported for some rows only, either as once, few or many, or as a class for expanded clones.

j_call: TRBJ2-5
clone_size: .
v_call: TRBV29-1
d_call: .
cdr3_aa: CSNDPVTFQETQYF
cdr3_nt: TGCAGCAACGACCCAGTCACCTTCCAAGAGACCCAGTACTTC

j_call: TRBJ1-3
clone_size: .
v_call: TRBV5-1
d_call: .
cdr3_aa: CASSLVVGSSENTIYF
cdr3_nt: TGCGCCAGCAGCTTGGTTGTGGGGAGCTCTGAAAACACCATATATTTT

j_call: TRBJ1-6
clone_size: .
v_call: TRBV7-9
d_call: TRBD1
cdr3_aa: CASSYRDRANSPLHF
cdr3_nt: TGTGCCAGCAGCTACCGGGACAGGGCTAATTCACCCCTCCACTTT

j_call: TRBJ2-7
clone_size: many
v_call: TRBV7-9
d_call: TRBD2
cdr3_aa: CASSAGVPSSYEQYF
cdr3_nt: TGTGCCAGCAGCGCGGGGGTGCCGAGCTCCTACGAGCAGTACTTC

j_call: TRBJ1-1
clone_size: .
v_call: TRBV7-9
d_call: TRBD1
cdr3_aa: CASSFRDRGRLPFF
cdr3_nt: TGTGCCAGCAGCTTCCGGGACAGGGGGCGGTTGCCTTTCTTT

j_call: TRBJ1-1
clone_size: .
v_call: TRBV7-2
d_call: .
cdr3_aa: CASRGYRDTEAFF
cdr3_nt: TGTGCCAGCAGAGGCTACAGGGACACTGAAGCTTTCTTT

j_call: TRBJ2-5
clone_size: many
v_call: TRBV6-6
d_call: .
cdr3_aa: CVVETQYF
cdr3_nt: TGTGTGGTGGAGACCCAGTACTTC

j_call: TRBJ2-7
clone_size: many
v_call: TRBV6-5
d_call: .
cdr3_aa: CASSHSGVAYEQYF
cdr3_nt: TGTGCCAGCAGTCATTCCGGGGTCGCCTACGAGCAGTACTTC

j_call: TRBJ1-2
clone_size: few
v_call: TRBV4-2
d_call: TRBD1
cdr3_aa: CASSQDLGQAYGYTF
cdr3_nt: TGTGCCAGCAGCCAAGATCTCGGACAGGCATATGGCTACACCTTC

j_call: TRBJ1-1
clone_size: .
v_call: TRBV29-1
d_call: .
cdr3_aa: CSVEPTGMSTEAFF
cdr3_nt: TGTAGCGTTGAGCCCACAGGTATGAGCACTGAAGCTTTCTTT

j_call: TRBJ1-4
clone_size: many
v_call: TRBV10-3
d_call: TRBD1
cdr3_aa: CAIRSGQGIYEKLFF
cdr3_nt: TGTGCCATCAGATCGGGACAGGGGATTTATGAAAAACTGTTTTTT

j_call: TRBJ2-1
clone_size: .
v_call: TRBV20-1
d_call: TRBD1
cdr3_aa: CSASPTGGSYNEQFF
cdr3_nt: TGCAGTGCTAGCCCGACAGGGGGCTCCTACAATGAGCAGTTCTTC

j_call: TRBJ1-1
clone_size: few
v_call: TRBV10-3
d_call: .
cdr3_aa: CASSRPQLGDTEAFF
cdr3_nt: TGTGCCAGCAGTCGCCCTCAGTTGGGGGACACTGAAGCTTTCTTT

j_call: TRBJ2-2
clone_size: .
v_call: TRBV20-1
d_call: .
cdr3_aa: CSARASMTANTGELFF
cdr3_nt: TGCAGTGCTAGAGCCTCCATGACAGCGAACACCGGGGAGCTGTTTTTT

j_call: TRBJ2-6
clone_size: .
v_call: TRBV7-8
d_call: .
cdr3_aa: CASSPGLMWGAHSGANVLTF
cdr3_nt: TGTGCCAGCAGCCCCGGGTTAATGTGGGGGGCCCACTCTGGGGCCAACGTCCTGACTTTC

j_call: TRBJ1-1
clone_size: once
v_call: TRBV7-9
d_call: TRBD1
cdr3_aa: CASSQTGVANTEAFF
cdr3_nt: TGTGCCAGCAGCCAGACAGGGGTCGCGAACACTGAAGCTTTCTTT

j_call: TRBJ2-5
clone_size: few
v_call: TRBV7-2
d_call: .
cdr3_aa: CASSLGAGETQYF
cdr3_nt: TGCGCCAGCAGCTTGGGGGCCGGAGAGACCCAGTACTTC

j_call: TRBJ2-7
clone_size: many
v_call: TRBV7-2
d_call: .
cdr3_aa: CASSLAGDTYEQYF
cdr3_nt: TGTGCCAGCAGCTTAGCCGGCGACACCTACGAGCAGTACTTC

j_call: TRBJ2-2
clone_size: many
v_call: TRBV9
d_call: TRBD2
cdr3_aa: CASSVGPTAGDTGELFF
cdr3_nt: TGTGCCAGCAGCGTAGGCCCCACAGCGGGAGACACCGGGGAGCTGTTTTTT

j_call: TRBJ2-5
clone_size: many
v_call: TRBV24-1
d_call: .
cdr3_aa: CATSDFGGTGLSETQYF
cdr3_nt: TGTGCCACCAGTGATTTCGGGGGGACAGGACTGAGCGAGACCCAGTACTTC

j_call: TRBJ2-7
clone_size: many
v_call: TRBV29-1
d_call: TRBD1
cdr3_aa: CSVTPARPGQGLSSYEQYF
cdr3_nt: TGCAGCGTTACGCCTGCACGACCGGGACAGGGTTTGAGCTCCTACGAGCAGTACTTC

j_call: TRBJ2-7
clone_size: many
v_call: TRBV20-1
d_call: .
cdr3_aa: CSASREGIGYEQYF
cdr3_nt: TGCAGTGCTAGTCGAGAGGGAATAGGCTACGAGCAGTACTTC

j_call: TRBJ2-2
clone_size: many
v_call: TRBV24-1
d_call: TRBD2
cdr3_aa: CATSDHGGLAGGPVTGELFF
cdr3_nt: TGTGCCACCAGTGATCATGGGGGACTAGCGGGAGGGCCTGTCACCGGGGAGCTGTTTTTT

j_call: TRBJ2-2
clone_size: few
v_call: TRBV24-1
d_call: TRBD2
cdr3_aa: CATSAISGSKSGELFF
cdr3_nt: TGTGCCACCAGTGCTATAAGCGGGAGTAAGTCCGGGGAGCTGTTTTTT

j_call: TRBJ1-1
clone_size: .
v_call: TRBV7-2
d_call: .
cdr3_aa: CASSSVRTLNEQFF
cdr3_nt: TGTGCCAGCAGCTCCGTCCGGACCCTCAATGAGCAGTTCTTT

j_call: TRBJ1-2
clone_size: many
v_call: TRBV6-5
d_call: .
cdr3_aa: CASTKGTDYGYTF
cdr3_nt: TGTGCCAGCACCAAGGGAACGGACTATGGCTACACCTTC

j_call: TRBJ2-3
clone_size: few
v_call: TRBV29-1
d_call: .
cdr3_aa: CSVGSDSYTDTQYF
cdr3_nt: TGCAGCGTTGGGTCGGACAGTTACACAGATACGCAGTATTTT

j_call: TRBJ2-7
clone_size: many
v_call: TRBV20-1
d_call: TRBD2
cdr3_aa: CSARGREGSYEQYF
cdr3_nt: TGCAGTGCCCGGGGGCGGGAGGGATCCTACGAGCAGTACTTC

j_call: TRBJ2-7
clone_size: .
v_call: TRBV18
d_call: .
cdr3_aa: CASSPSRTSYEQYF
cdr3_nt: TGTGCCAGCTCACCCTCTCGAACTTCCTACGAGCAGTACTTC

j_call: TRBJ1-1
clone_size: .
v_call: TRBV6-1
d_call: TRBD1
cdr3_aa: CASSGTGGECTEAFF
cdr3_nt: TGTGCCAGCAGTGGGACAGGGGGGGAGTGCACTGAAGCTTTCTTT

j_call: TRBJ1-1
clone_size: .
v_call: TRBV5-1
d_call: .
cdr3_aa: CASSSPYRETEAFF
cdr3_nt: TGCGCCAGCAGCTCACCCTACAGGGAGACTGAAGCTTTCTTT

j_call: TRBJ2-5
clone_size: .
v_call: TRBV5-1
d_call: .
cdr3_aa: CASSLSDPGQQETQYF
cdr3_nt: TGCGCCAGCAGTCTCTCCGATCCGGGACAACAAGAGACCCAGTACTTC

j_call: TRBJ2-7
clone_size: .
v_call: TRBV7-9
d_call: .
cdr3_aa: CASSFEAAGSYEQYF
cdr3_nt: TGTGCCAGCAGCTTCGAGGCGGCAGGGAGCTACGAGCAGTACTTC

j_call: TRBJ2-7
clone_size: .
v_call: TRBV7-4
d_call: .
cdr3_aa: CASSFVRRGAYEQYF
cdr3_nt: TGTGCCAGTAGTTTCGTTCGCAGGGGGGCCTACGAGCAGTACTTC

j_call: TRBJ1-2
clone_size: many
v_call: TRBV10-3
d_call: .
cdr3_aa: CAISDGTGANYGYTF
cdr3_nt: TGTGCCATCAGTGACGGGACCGGAGCTAACTATGGCTACACCTTC

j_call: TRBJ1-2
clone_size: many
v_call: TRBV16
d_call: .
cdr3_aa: CASSQLAGSYGYTF
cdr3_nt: TGTGCCAGCAGCCAATTGGCAGGGAGCTATGGCTACACCTTC

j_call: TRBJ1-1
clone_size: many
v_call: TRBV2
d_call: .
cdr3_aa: CASSGPGVGRNTEAFF
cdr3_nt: TGTGCCAGCAGTGGCCCGGGGGTCGGACGGAACACTGAAGCTTTCTTT

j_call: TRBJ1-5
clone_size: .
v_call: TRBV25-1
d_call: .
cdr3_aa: CASSETLGPTLGQPQHF
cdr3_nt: TGTGCCAGCAGTGAAACTCTCGGACCGACCCTCGGGCAGCCCCAGCATTTT

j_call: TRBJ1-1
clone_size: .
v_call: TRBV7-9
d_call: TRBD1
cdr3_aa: CASSFRDRGLKAFF
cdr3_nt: TGTGCCAGCAGCTTCCGGGACAGGGGGTTGAAAGCTTTCTTT

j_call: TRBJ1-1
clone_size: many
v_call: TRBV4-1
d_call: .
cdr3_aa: CASSQVFQDGLNTEAFF
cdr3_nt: TGCGCCAGCAGCCAAGTCTTTCAGGACGGACTAAACACTGAAGCTTTCTTT

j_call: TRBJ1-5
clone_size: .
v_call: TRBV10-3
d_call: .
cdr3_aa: CASSSGLRNQPQHF
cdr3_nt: TGTGCCAGCAGTTCCGGGCTCAGAAATCAGCCCCAGCATTTT

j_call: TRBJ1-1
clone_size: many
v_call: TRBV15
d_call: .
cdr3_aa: CAATRTLGSNTEAFF
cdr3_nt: TGTGCCGCCACGAGGACGCTAGGGTCTAACACTGAAGCTTTCTTT

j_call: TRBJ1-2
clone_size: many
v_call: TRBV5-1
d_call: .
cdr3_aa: CASSLDGGTNYGYTF
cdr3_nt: TGCGCCAGCAGCTTGGACGGCGGTACTAACTATGGCTACACCTTC

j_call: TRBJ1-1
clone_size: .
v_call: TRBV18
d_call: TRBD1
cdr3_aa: CASSSRTGGADTEAFF
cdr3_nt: TGTGCCAGCTCATCCCGGACAGGGGGCGCGGATACTGAAGCTTTCTTT